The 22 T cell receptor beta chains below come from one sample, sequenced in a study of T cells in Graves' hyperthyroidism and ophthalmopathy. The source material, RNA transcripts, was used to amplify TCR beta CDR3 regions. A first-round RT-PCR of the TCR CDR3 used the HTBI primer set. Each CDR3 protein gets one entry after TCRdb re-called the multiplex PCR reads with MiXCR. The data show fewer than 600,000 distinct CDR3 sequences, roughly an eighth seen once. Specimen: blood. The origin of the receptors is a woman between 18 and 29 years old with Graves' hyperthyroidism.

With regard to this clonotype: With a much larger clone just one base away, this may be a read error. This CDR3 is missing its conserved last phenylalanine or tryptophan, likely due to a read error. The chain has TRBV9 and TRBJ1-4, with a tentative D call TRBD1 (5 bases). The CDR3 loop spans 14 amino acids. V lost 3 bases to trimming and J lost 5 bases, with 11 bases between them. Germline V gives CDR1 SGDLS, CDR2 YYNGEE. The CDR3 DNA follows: TGTGCCAGCAGCGGGGGGAGCCTCAATGAAAAACTGTTTCTT. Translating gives CASSGGSLNEKLFL.

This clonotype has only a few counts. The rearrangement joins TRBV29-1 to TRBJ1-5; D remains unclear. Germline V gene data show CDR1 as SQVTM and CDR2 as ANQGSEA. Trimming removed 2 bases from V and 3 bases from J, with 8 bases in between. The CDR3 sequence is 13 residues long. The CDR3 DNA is TGCAGCGTTGAATTAGGCAACAATCAGCCCCAGCATTTT. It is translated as CSVELGNNQPQHF.

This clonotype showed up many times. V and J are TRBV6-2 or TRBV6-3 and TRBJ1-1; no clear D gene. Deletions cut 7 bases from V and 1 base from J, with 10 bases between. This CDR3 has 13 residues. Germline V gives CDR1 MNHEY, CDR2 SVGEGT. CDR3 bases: TGTGCCAGCAAAGGACCCCCGAACACTGAAGCTTTCTTT. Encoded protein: CASKGPPNTEAFF.

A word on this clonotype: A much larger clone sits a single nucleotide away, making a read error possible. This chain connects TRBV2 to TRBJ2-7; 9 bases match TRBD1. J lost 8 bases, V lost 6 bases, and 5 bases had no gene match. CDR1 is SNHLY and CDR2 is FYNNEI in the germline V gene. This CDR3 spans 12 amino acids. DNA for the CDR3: TGTGCCAGCAGGGTGACAGGGGGGCAGCAGTACTTC. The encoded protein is CASRVTGGQQYF. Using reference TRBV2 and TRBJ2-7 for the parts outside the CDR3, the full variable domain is EPEVTQTPSHQVTQMGQEVILRCVPISNHLYFYWYRQILGQKVEFLVSFYNNEISEKSEIFDDQFSVERPDGSNFTLKIRSTKLEDSAMYFCASRVTGGQQYFGPGTRLTVT.

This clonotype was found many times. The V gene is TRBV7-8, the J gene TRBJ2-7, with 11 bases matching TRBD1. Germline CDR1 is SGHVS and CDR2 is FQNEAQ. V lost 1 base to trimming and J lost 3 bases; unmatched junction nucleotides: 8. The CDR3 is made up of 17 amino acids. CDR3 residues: CASSLVERDRGIYEQYF. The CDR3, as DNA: TGTGCCAGCAGCTTAGTCGAGCGGGACAGGGGGATCTACGAGCAGTACTTC. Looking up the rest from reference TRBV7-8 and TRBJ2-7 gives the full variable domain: GAGVSQSPRYKVAKRGQDVALRCDPISGHVSLFWYQQALGQGPEFLTYFQNEAQLDKSGLPSDRFFAERPEGSVSTLKIQRTQQEDSAVYLCASSLVERDRGIYEQYFGPGTRLTVT.

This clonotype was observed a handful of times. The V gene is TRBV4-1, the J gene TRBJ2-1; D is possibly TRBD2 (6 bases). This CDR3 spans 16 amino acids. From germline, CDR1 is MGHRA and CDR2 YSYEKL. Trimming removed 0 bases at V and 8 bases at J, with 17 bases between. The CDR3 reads CASSQDRPVGGYEQFF. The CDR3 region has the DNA TGCGCCAGCAGCCAAGATCGGCCAGTTGGGGGGTATGAGCAGTTCTTC.

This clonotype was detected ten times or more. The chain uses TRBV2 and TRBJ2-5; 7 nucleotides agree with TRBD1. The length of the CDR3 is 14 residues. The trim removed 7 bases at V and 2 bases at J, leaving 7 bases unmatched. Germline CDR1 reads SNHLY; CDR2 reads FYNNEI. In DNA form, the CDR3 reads TGTGCCAGCACTCTCCGGGACAGACAAGAGACCCAGTACTTC. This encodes CASTLRDRQETQYF.

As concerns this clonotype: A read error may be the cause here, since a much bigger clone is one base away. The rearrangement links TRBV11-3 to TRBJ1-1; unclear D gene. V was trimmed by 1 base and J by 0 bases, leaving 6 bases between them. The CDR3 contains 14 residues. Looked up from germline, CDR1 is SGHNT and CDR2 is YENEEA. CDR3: CASSLAFLNTEAFF. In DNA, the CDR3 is TGTGCCAGCAGCTTAGCGTTTTTGAACACTGAAGCTTTCTTT.

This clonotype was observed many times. CDR3 sequence (DNA): TGCGCCAGCACCCAGGACACCACCAAAGGGGGCTACACCTTC. Translating gives CASTQDTTKGGYTF. This rearrangement joins TRBV5-1 to TRBJ1-2, with D perhaps matching TRBD1 (5 bases). This CDR3 contains 14 residues. The germline gives CDR1 SGHRS, CDR2 YFSETQ. V dropped 6 bases and J dropped 8 bases, with 20 bases sitting between them.

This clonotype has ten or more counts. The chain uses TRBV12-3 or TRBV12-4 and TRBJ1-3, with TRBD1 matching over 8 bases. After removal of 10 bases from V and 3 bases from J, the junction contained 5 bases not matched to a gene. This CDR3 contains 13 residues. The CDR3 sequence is CATDRGFGNTIYF. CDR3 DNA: TGTGCCACTGACAGGGGATTTGGAAACACCATATATTTT.

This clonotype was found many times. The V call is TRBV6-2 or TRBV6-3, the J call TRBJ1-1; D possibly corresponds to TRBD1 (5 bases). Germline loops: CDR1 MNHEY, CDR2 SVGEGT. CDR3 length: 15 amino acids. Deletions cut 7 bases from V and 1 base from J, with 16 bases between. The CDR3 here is CASNRQTEKNTEAFF. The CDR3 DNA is TGTGCCAGCAATCGTCAGACAGAGAAGAACACTGAAGCTTTCTTT.

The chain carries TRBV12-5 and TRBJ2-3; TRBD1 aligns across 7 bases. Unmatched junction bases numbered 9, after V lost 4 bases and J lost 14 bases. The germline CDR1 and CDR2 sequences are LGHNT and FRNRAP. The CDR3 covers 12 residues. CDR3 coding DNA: TGTGCTAGTGGTTCTTACAGGGGCTGGTCGTATTTT. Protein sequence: CASGSYRGWSYF.

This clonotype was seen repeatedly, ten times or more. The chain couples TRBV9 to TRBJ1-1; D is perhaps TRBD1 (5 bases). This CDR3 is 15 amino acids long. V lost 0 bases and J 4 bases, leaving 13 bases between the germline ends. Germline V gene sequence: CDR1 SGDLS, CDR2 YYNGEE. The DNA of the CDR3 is TGTGCCAGCAGCGTAGGGGCAGGGTCTTTCACTGAAGCTTTCTTT. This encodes CASSVGAGSFTEAFF. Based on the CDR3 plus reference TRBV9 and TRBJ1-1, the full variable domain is DSGVTQTPKHLITATGQRVTLRCSPRSGDLSVYWYQQSLDQGLQFLIQYYNGEERAKGNILERFSAQQFPDLHSELNLSSLELGDSALYFCASSVGAGSFTEAFFGQGTRLTVV.

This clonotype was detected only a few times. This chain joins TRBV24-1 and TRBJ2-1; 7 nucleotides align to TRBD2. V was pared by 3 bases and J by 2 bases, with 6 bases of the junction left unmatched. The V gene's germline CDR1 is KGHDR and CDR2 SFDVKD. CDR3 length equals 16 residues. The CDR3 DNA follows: TGTGCCACCAGTGATCCCGGACTAGTGGCCTACAATGAGCAGTTCTTC. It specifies CATSDPGLVAYNEQFF.

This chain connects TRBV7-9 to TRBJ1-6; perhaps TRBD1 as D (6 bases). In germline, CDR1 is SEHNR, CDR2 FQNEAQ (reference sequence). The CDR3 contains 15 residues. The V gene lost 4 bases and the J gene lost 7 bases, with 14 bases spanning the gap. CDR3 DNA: TGTGCCAGCAGCTCGTCGAGGGGGTCCAATTCACCCCTCCACTTT. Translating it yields CASSSSRGSNSPLHF.

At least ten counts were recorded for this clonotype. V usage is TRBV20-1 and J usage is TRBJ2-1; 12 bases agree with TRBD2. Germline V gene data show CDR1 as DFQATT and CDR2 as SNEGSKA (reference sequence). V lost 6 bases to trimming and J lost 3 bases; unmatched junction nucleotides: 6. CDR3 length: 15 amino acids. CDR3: CSARLAGVNYNEQFF. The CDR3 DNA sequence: TGCAGTGCCCGACTAGCGGGAGTAAACTACAATGAGCAGTTCTTC.

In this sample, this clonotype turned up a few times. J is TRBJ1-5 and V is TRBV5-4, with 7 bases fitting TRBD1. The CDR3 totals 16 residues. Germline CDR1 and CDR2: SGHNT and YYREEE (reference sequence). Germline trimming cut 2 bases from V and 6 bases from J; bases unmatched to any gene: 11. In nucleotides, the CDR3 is TGTGCCAGCAGCTTATACGGGACAGAGGCTAGTCAGCCCCAGCATTTT. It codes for CASSLYGTEASQPQHF.

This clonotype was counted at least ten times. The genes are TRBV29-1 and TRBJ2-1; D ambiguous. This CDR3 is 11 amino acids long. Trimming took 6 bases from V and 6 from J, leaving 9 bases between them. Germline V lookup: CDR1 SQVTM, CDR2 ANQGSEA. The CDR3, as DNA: TGCAGCGTGACCAGTGGCAATGAGCAGTTCTTC. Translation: CSVTSGNEQFF.

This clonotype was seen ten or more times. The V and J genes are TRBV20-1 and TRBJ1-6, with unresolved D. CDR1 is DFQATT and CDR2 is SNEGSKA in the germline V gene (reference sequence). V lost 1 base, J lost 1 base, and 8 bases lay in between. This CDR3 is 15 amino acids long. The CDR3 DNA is TGCAGTGCTAGAGGGCGGGGTTCCTATAATTCACCCCTCCACTTT. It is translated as CSARGRGSYNSPLHF.

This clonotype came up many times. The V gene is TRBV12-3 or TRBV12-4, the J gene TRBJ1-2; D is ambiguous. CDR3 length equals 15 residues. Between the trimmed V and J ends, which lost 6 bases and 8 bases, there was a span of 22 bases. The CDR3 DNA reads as TGTGCCAGCAGCTACGCCGAGCCCGCGGCCGACGGCTACACCTTC. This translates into CASSYAEPAADGYTF.

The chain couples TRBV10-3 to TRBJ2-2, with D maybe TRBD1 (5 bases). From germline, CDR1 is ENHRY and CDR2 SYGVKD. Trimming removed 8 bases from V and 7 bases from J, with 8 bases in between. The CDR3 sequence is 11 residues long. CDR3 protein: CAIGANGELFF. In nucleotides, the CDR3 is TGTGCCATCGGGGCGAACGGGGAGCTGTTTTTT.

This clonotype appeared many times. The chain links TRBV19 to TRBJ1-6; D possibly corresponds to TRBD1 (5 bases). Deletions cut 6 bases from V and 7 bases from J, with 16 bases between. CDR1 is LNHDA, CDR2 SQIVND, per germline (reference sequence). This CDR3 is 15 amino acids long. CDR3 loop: CASRGQGYDNSPLHF. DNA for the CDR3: TGTGCCAGTAGGGGCCAGGGATACGACAATTCACCCCTCCACTTT. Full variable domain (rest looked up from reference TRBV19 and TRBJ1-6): DGGITQSPKYLFRKEGQNVTLSCEQNLNHDAMYWYRQDPGQGLRLIYYSQIVNDFQKGDIAEGYSVSREKKESFPLTVTSAQKNPTAFYLCASRGQGYDNSPLHFGNGTRLTVT.